The 20 T cell receptor beta chains listed next were all sequenced from one sample in a study of T cell responses to AZD1222 COVID-19 vaccine. The repertoire was sequenced with immunoSEQ multiplex PCR; TCRdb's copy has only in-frame clones and lacks some. The table shows 130,000 or so clones, with around 84% occurring only once. The sequencing here drew on peripheral blood, taken on day 0 of AZD1222 vaccination. The receptors were gathered from an adult in good health.

This chain connects TRBV6-5 to TRBJ2-7; D is ambiguous. The CDR3 has 13 residues. V shed 2 bases and J shed 6 bases, with 11 bases lying between them. Looked up from germline, CDR1 is MNHEY and CDR2 is SVGAGI. CDR3 sequence (DNA): TGTGCCAGCAGTTACAAGCCCGAGCTCGAGCAGTACTTC. This sequence encodes CASSYKPELEQYF.

The chain carries TRBV28 and TRBJ1-5; D not certain. The V end was cut by 3 bases, the J end by 1 base, with 4 bases between. The CDR3 covers 13 residues. From germline, CDR1 is MDHEN and CDR2 SYDVKM. The CDR3 sequence: CASSFGSNQPQHF. The CDR3 DNA sequence: TGTGCCAGCAGTTTCGGCAGCAATCAGCCCCAGCATTTT.

The chain carries TRBV2 and TRBJ1-4, with D perhaps matching TRBD1 (6 bases). The CDR3 loop spans 15 amino acids. Germline CDR1 and CDR2: SNHLY and FYNNEI. V dropped 2 bases and J dropped 7 bases, with 14 bases sitting between them. Written as DNA, the CDR3 is TGTGCCAGCAGTGAAATGGGACACTCGGGTGAAAAACTGTTTTTT. Amino acid sequence: CASSEMGHSGEKLFF.

The chain joins TRBV6-5 to TRBJ2-3; 7 nucleotides line up with TRBD2. The germline gives CDR1 MNHEY, CDR2 SVGAGI. This CDR3 comprises 15 residues. The V and J ends lost 5 bases and 3 bases, in that order; junction bases with no gene match: 8. CDR3 sequence (DNA): TGTGCCAGCAGTCATCGGGGGGTAGAAACAGATACGCAGTATTTT. Its protein product is CASSHRGVETDTQYF.

The chain is built from TRBV7-2 and TRBJ1-6; D not certain. This CDR3 has 15 residues. Germline V lookup: CDR1 SGHTA, CDR2 FQGNSA. Trimming took off 3 bases at V and 2 bases at J, with 8 bases between the two ends. In DNA, the CDR3 is TGTGCCAGCAGCTTCGGAGCCGCCTATAATTCACCCCTCCACTTT. Amino acids: CASSFGAAYNSPLHF.

V gene TRBV7-9 combines with J gene TRBJ1-5; the D is unclear. CDR1 and CDR2 from the germline V gene are SEHNR and FQNEAQ (reference sequence). V was pared by 3 bases and J by 3 bases, with 3 bases between. The CDR3 covers 12 residues. CDR3: CASSFPNQPQHF. The CDR3 nucleotides read TGTGCCAGCAGCTTCCCCAATCAGCCCCAGCATTTT. Based on the CDR3 plus reference TRBV7-9 and TRBJ1-5, the full variable domain is DTGVSQNPRHKITKRGQNVTFRCDPISEHNRLYWYRQTLGQGPEFLTYFQNEAQLEKSRLLSDRFSAERPKGSFSTLEIQRTEQGDSAMYLCASSFPNQPQHFGDGTRLSIL.

This clone was detected a few times. The chain uses TRBV30 and TRBJ1-1; 7 bases fit TRBD1. V shed 7 bases, J shed 4 bases, and the junction held 15 bases outside the gene matches. Per germline, CDR1 GTSNPN and CDR2 SVGIG (reference sequence). The CDR3 spans 15 residues. As DNA, the CDR3 is TGTGCCTTCCGAACGAAACAGGGGTCGGGCACTGAAGCTTTCTTT. Translated: CAFRTKQGSGTEAFF.

This clone was seen just once. The rearrangement uses TRBV18 and TRBJ1-1; the D gene is possibly TRBD1 (5 bases). Trimming shortened V by 4 bases and J by 0 bases, and 15 bases separated the two germline ends. Germline V gene sequence: CDR1 KGHSH, CDR2 LQKENI. The CDR3 extends over 16 amino acids. The CDR3 reads CASSLALQVMNTEAFF. The CDR3 nucleotides are TGTGCCAGCTCACTAGCGTTACAGGTTATGAACACTGAAGCTTTCTTT.

The rearrangement links TRBV19 to TRBJ1-6, with 7 nucleotides matching TRBD1. The CDR3 has 12 amino acids. The V segment lost 4 bases and the J segment 14 bases; nucleotides outside the gene matches: 5. The V gene's germline CDR1 is LNHDA and CDR2 SQIVND (reference sequence). The CDR3 sequence is CASSTDRVSLHF. DNA for the CDR3: TGTGCCAGTAGTACCGACAGGGTTTCCCTCCACTTT. Based on the CDR3 plus reference TRBV19 and TRBJ1-6, the full variable domain is DGGITQSPKYLFRKEGQNVTLSCEQNLNHDAMYWYRQDPGQGLRLIYYSQIVNDFQKGDIAEGYSVSREKKESFPLTVTSAQKNPTAFYLCASSTDRVSLHFGNGTRLTVT.

The count of this clone is one. CDR3 nucleotides: TGTGCCACCAGTGATTTCCCCCCTCCCACGACAGGGCAAACCGGGGAGCTGTTTTTT. This gives the protein CATSDFPPPTTGQTGELFF. V usage is TRBV24-1 and J usage is TRBJ2-2; TRBD1 aligns across 7 bases. The CDR3 is 19 residues long. Trimming took 1 base from V and 5 from J; bases not matched to a gene: 15. Germline CDR1 is KGHDR and CDR2 is SFDVKD.

The gene calls are TRBV4-3 and TRBJ2-3; TRBD2 matches 8 bases. The V gene end was trimmed by 1 base and the J gene end by 4 bases; junction bases not matched to a gene: 4. Germline CDR1 and CDR2: LGHNA and YSLEER. The CDR3 has 15 residues. The CDR3 sequence is CASSQAGLDSDTQYF. The CDR3 bases are TGCGCCAGCAGCCAAGCGGGACTAGATTCAGATACGCAGTATTTT.

V usage is TRBV25-1 and J usage is TRBJ2-3; possibly TRBD1 for D (5 bases). Germline assignment: CDR1 MGHDK and CDR2 SYGVNS. Trimming left V 3 bases short and J 2 bases short, with 9 bases between. CDR3 size: 14 residues. CDR3 sequence reads: CASSDLGHTDTQYF. The CDR3 DNA reads TGTGCCAGCAGTGATTTGGGGCACACAGATACGCAGTATTTT.

The chain combines TRBV2 with TRBJ2-1, with 7 bases lining up with TRBD1. Germline lookup yields CDR1 SNHLY and CDR2 FYNNEI. Trimming removed 1 base from V and 2 bases from J; junction bases left unmatched: 11. The CDR3 has 18 residues. As DNA, the CDR3 is TGTGCCAGCAGTGAAGGGACCGGGACAGCAAGGGCCTACAATGAGCAGTTCTTC. Translation: CASSEGTGTARAYNEQFF.

This chain uses TRBV30 with TRBJ2-3, with a tentative D call TRBD2 (6 bases). Germline CDR1 reads GTSNPN; CDR2 reads SVGIG (reference sequence). V lost 8 bases, J lost 4 bases, and 19 bases lay in between. The CDR3 spans 14 residues. In DNA, the CDR3 is TGTGCCAGCGTCCCGGCGGGGAGACCAGATACGCAGTATTTT. Encoded protein: CASVPAGRPDTQYF.

The chain carries TRBV7-6 and TRBJ2-3, with D uncertain. Trimming pared 5 bases from V and 4 bases from J, leaving 13 bases between. The CDR3 sequence is 14 residues long. Germline-derived CDR1 and CDR2 are SGHVS and FNYEAQ. The CDR3 DNA sequence: TGTGCCAGCAGCCCACGGTCCCTACCAGATACGCAGTATTTT. This codes for CASSPRSLPDTQYF.

The chain couples TRBV4-3 to TRBJ1-2; a weak D match, TRBD1 (5 bases). Trimming took off 1 base at V and 8 bases at J, with 17 bases between the two ends. This CDR3 region has 15 residues. Germline V gene data show CDR1 as LGHNA and CDR2 as YSLEER. CDR3 sequence: CASSQVSDGDGGYTF. The CDR3 bases are TGCGCCAGCAGCCAAGTTTCGGACGGGGACGGGGGCTACACCTTC.

This chain links TRBV30 with TRBJ2-1; TRBD2 matches at 14 bases. Germline CDR1 reads GTSNPN; CDR2 reads SVGIG (reference sequence). The junction had 3 bases not matched to a gene; V was cut back by 3 bases and J by 8 bases. The CDR3 is 14 amino acids. The CDR3 DNA sequence: TGTGCCTGGAGGGGACTAGCGGGAGTTGATGAGCAGTTCTTC. Its translation: CAWRGLAGVDEQFF.

The CDR3 DNA reads as TGTGCCAGCAGCTTAGTTGGGCCTGGGGCAGATACGCAGTATTTT. Its translation is CASSLVGPGADTQYF. This rearrangement joins TRBV7-2 to TRBJ2-3; D remains unclear. Germline loops: CDR1 SGHTA, CDR2 FQGNSA. This CDR3 has 15 amino acids. V was shortened by 1 base and J by 4 bases, with 12 bases between the two germline ends.

This clone was counted a single time. This sequence joins TRBV7-6 and TRBJ2-7; D gene uncertain. The CDR3 consists of 13 residues. Trimming removed 1 base from V and 2 bases from J, with 6 bases in between. The germline CDR1 and CDR2 sequences are SGHVS and FNYEAQ. The CDR3 nucleotides read TGTGCCAGCAGCTTAGATACAGCCTACGAGCAGTACTTC. Encoded protein: CASSLDTAYEQYF.

This clone ranks as medium-sized. The chain couples TRBV19 to TRBJ2-5; a weak D match, TRBD1 (5 bases). Germline V gene lookup returns CDR1 LNHDA and CDR2 SQIVND (reference sequence). V was shortened by 5 bases and J by 2 bases, with 12 bases between the two germline ends. There are 14 residues in the CDR3. CDR3 in DNA: TGTGCCAGTAGTCGCGCGACAGCTCAAGAGACCCAGTACTTC. Protein product: CASSRATAQETQYF.